Below, 28 T cell receptor beta chains from the same sample are listed, as sequenced in a study of T cells after yellow fever vaccination. TCRdb passed the 5' RACE reads through MiXCR, listing each CDR3 protein once. This table holds some 320,000 distinct CDR3 sequences, roughly 8.7% found once. The sequencing here drew on PBMCs, taken on the day of the first yellow fever vaccination. The receptors derive from a young man who received the YFV17D yellow fever vaccine.

This clonotype appeared a few times. The chain recombines TRBV23-1 with TRBJ1-5; TRBD1 matches at 7 bases. TRBV23-1 is sorted into the ORF group, with uncertain function. This CDR3 contains 16 residues. The V and J ends lost 9 bases and 3 bases, in that order; junction bases with no gene match: 14. CDR3 DNA: TGCGCCAGTTCCTTCGACAGGGCGCGATACAATCAGCCCCAGCATTTT. It codes for CASSFDRARYNQPQHF.

This clonotype occurred a few times. This chain uses TRBV12-3 or TRBV12-4 with TRBJ2-7; D might be TRBD1 (5 bases). Trimming left V 5 bases short and J 5 bases short, with 10 bases between. This CDR3 is built from 12 residues. The CDR3 nucleotides are TGTGCCAGCAGTCCGGACATCCACGAGCAGTACTTC. This encodes CASSPDIHEQYF.

The table lists this clonotype with a few counts. This sequence joins TRBV3-1 and TRBJ2-1, with D tentatively TRBD2 (5 bases). V was clipped by 1 base and J by 12 bases, with 13 bases between them. The CDR3 is 13 amino acids. Germline assignment: CDR1 LGHDT and CDR2 YNNKEL (reference sequence). DNA for the CDR3: TGTGCCAGCAGCCAAGCGGGAACCACCACGCAGTTCTTC. The encoded protein is CASSQAGTTTQFF.

CDR3: CAISEGQRSEAFF. CDR3 sequence (DNA): TGTGCCATCAGTGAGGGACAGAGGTCTGAAGCTTTCTTT. The V gene is TRBV10-3, the J gene TRBJ1-1; D perhaps matches TRBD1 (6 bases). V shed 2 bases and J shed 6 bases, with 10 bases lying between them. This CDR3 contains 13 residues. Germline V gene lookup returns CDR1 ENHRY and CDR2 SYGVKD.

The chain combines TRBV29-1 with TRBJ2-1, with TRBD2 matching 10 bases. The CDR3 contains 14 residues. The junction had 4 bases not matched to a gene; V was cut back by 4 bases and J by 4 bases. Germline V gene sequence: CDR1 SQVTM, CDR2 ANQGSEA. CDR3 residues: CSVGGSGGYNEQFF. The CDR3 region has the DNA TGCAGCGTTGGAGGTAGCGGGGGGTACAATGAGCAGTTCTTC.

V usage is TRBV12-3 or TRBV12-4 and J usage is TRBJ2-3; D possibly corresponds to TRBD1 (6 bases). This CDR3 has 14 residues. Trimming took 3 bases from V and 4 from J, leaving 11 bases between them. The CDR3 bases are TGTGCCAGCAGTTTGGGGGCAGGCCCAGATACGCAGTATTTT. It translates to CASSLGAGPDTQYF.

The chain links TRBV5-4 to TRBJ2-3, with TRBD2 matching over 7 bases. This CDR3 is built from 15 residues. With V trimmed by 0 bases and J by 2 bases, 3 bases remained unmatched. Germline-derived CDR1 and CDR2 are SGHNT and YYREEE (reference sequence). The CDR3 spells CASSLGLALTDTQYF. CDR3 bases: TGTGCCAGCAGCTTGGGACTAGCACTCACAGATACGCAGTATTTT.

This clonotype was counted between two and nine times. J is TRBJ2-1 and V is TRBV6-2 or TRBV6-3, with TRBD1 as a possible D gene (5 bases). CDR3 length: 13 residues. Trimming pared 2 bases from V and 9 bases from J, leaving 11 bases between. The germline V gene encodes CDR1 MNHEY and CDR2 SVGEGT. CDR3 in DNA: TGTGCCAGCAGTTACCCAGGGTTCAGTGAGCAGTTCTTC. As protein: CASSYPGFSEQFF.

The rearrangement links TRBV4-3 to TRBJ2-2; 10 nucleotides line up with TRBD2. The J segment lost 6 bases and the V segment lost 0 bases, leaving 13 bases of the junction unmatched. The CDR3 is 19 residues long. The germline V gene encodes CDR1 LGHNA and CDR2 YSLEER. The DNA of the CDR3 is TGCGCCAGCAGCCAAGATCGGTGGCTAGCGGGAGCGTCTCCCGGGGAGCTGTTTTTT. This translates into CASSQDRWLAGASPGELFF.

The chain uses TRBV18 and TRBJ1-2, with 7 positions matching TRBD1. V was pared by 3 bases and J by 11 bases, with 9 bases of the junction left unmatched. Germline CDR1 KGHSH, CDR2 LQKENI. The CDR3 spans 13 residues. This CDR3 reads CASSPLDRDPYTF. The CDR3 nucleotides are TGTGCCAGCTCACCCCTCGACAGGGACCCGTACACCTTC.

This clonotype was picked up many times. The chain joins TRBV4-3 to TRBJ1-4, with D unresolved. The CDR3 covers 16 residues. Germline CDR1 LGHNA, CDR2 YSLEER. The V gene lost 2 bases and the J gene lost 5 bases, with 15 bases spanning the gap. The CDR3 reads CASSQRRMSSNEKLFF. The CDR3 bases are TGCGCCAGCAGCCAACGCCGAATGTCTAGCAATGAAAAACTGTTTTTT.

This clonotype was detected only a few times. V is TRBV5-1 and J is TRBJ1-3; D is ambiguous. The germline gives CDR1 SGHRS, CDR2 YFSETQ. Between the trimmed V and J ends, which lost 4 bases and 0 bases, there was a span of 11 bases. The CDR3 runs to 15 residues. CDR3 sequence: CASSQQNFSGNTIYF. The DNA of the CDR3 is TGCGCCAGCAGCCAACAGAATTTCTCTGGAAACACCATATATTTT. The whole variable domain, remainder taken from reference TRBV5-1 and TRBJ1-3, is KAGVTQTPRYLIKTRGQQVTLSCSPISGHRSVSWYQQTPGQGLQFLFEYFSETQRNKGNFPGRFSGRQFSNSRSEMNVSTLELGDSALYLCASSQQNFSGNTIYFGEGSWLTVV.

The gene calls are TRBV18 and TRBJ2-7; unclear D gene. The CDR3 has 13 amino acids. V gave up 4 bases and J gave up 3 bases, with 10 bases separating them. Germline lookup yields CDR1 KGHSH and CDR2 LQKENI. The CDR3: CASSQRSGYEQYV. The CDR3 DNA reads TGTGCCAGCTCACAACGGTCGGGCTACGAGCAGTACGTC.

The chain joins TRBV6-2 or TRBV6-3 to TRBJ2-7; D gene ambiguous. Trimming left V 6 bases short and J 2 bases short, with 11 bases between. This CDR3 has 13 amino acids. CDR1 is MNHEY, CDR2 SVGEGT, per germline. The CDR3: CASSREVPYEQYV. The CDR3 DNA reads as TGTGCCAGCAGCCGCGAGGTACCCTACGAGCAGTACGTC.

This clonotype has more than one count but fewer than ten. This rearrangement joins TRBV5-1 to TRBJ2-5, with D unresolved. The CDR3 sequence is 14 residues long. Trimming shortened V by 1 base and J by 2 bases, and 9 bases separated the two germline ends. Germline V gene lookup returns CDR1 SGHRS and CDR2 YFSETQ. The CDR3, as DNA: TGCGCCAGCAGCTTGCGGGCCAGTCAAGAGACCCAGTACTTC. Residues: CASSLRASQETQYF.

The chain recombines TRBV27 with TRBJ2-3; 8 bases are shared with TRBD2. This CDR3 is 16 amino acids long. CDR1 is MNHEY and CDR2 is SMNVEV in the germline V gene (reference sequence). Trimming at V came to 2 bases and at J to 3 bases, leaving 7 bases not matched to a gene. The CDR3 spells CASSLRPGGGTDTQYF. The CDR3 DNA is TGTGCCAGCAGTTTACGGCCCGGGGGGGGAACAGATACGCAGTATTTT.

The gene calls are TRBV20-1 and TRBJ2-2, with D perhaps TRBD1 (6 bases). Germline CDR1 DFQATT, CDR2 SNEGSKA (reference sequence). Between the trimmed V and J ends, which lost 5 bases and 4 bases, there was a span of 8 bases. The CDR3 consists of 12 residues. CDR3 coding DNA: TGCAGTGCTGCCAGGGGCACCGGGGAGCTGTTTTTT. Amino acid sequence: CSAARGTGELFF.

This rearrangement joins TRBV7-9 to TRBJ2-1; D is possibly TRBD1 (6 bases). Germline-derived CDR1 and CDR2 are SEHNR and FQNEAQ (reference sequence). CDR3 size: 15 residues. The V end lost 10 bases, the J end lost 5 bases, and 21 bases lay between the germline ends. Here the CDR3 reads CATSPRGIQDNEQFF. The CDR3 coding sequence is TGTGCCACAAGCCCCAGGGGAATCCAGGACAATGAGCAGTTCTTC.

CDR3: CASFEGYHQILGELFF. Here the CDR3 DNA reads TGCGCCAGCTTTGAAGGGTACCATCAGATCCTCGGGGAGCTGTTTTTT. V is TRBV4-1 and J is TRBJ2-2, with no clear D. The CDR3 totals 16 residues. The V end lost 8 bases, the J end lost 7 bases, and 23 bases lay between the germline ends. Per germline, CDR1 MGHRA and CDR2 YSYEKL.

CDR3 nucleotides: TGCAGTGCTAGGGAAGGGGGGGGAATCGGCTACACCTTC. Translation: CSAREGGGIGYTF. The chain is built from TRBV20-1 and TRBJ1-2; tentatively, D is TRBD1 (6 bases). The CDR3 totals 13 residues. Trimming took off 3 bases at V and 8 bases at J, with 16 bases between the two ends. CDR1 is DFQATT and CDR2 is SNEGSKA in the germline V gene (reference sequence).

The chain joins TRBV5-1 to TRBJ2-1; 14 nucleotides match TRBD2. CDR1 is SGHRS, CDR2 YFSETQ, per germline. Trimming took 4 bases from V and 9 from J; bases not matched to a gene: 6. This CDR3 spans 15 amino acids. CDR3 protein: CASSEGLAGVSEQFF. The CDR3 nucleotides read TGCGCCAGCAGCGAGGGACTAGCGGGGGTATCTGAGCAGTTCTTC.

This clonotype was observed a handful of times. The chain combines TRBV11-2 with TRBJ1-1; D is possibly TRBD1 (5 bases). Trimming took off 6 bases at V and 1 base at J, with 9 bases between the two ends. Germline CDR1 is SGHAT and CDR2 is FQNNGV. The CDR3 length is 13 residues. The CDR3 loop is CASSSGWNTEAFF. The CDR3, as DNA: TGTGCCAGCAGTTCAGGGTGGAACACTGAAGCTTTCTTT.

This clonotype was found a few times. The chain carries TRBV25-1 and TRBJ1-4; D is ambiguous. Germline lookup yields CDR1 MGHDK and CDR2 SYGVNS. The CDR3 has 14 amino acids. Trimming cost V 1 base and J 8 bases, with 11 bases left between them. The CDR3, as DNA: TGTGCCAGCAGTGAATCCGGTGTTGAGGAAAAACTGTTTTTT. This encodes CASSESGVEEKLFF.

The chain couples TRBV7-2 to TRBJ2-5, with 8 nucleotides matching TRBD2. This CDR3 region has 14 residues. After removal of 5 bases from V and 5 bases from J, the junction contained 7 bases not matched to a gene. Germline lookup yields CDR1 SGHTA and CDR2 FQGNSA. The CDR3 protein is CASSPNGGGETQYF. CDR3 nucleotide sequence: TGTGCCAGCAGCCCCAACGGGGGGGGCGAGACCCAGTACTTC.

This clonotype was observed at least ten times. The chain joins TRBV12-3 or TRBV12-4 to TRBJ2-3; 12 bases fit TRBD2. The CDR3 consists of 16 residues. With 6 bases clipped from V and 2 bases from J, the junction kept 6 bases outside the gene matches. Written as DNA, the CDR3 is TGTGCCAGCAGAAACCTAGCGGGGGGGCTCACAGATACGCAGTATTTT. Translated: CASRNLAGGLTDTQYF.

The V and J genes are TRBV2 and TRBJ2-2, with D maybe TRBD2 (5 bases). This CDR3 contains 15 residues. Germline V gene sequence: CDR1 SNHLY, CDR2 FYNNEI. The V end lost 2 bases, the J end lost 0 bases, and 7 bases lay between the germline ends. For the CDR3, the DNA is TGTGCCAGCAGTGAACGTAGCGCGAACACCGGGGAGCTGTTTTTT. It is translated as CASSERSANTGELFF.

This clonotype was found many times. The chain employs TRBV29-1 and TRBJ2-1; D call uncertain. From germline, CDR1 is SQVTM and CDR2 ANQGSEA. This CDR3 is 12 amino acids long. The CDR3 coding sequence is TGCAGTGCCGAGTTCCGGGACAATGAGCAGTTCTTC. Translated: CSAEFRDNEQFF.

There are a few counts of this clonotype. The chain couples TRBV5-1 to TRBJ1-1; unclear D gene. This CDR3 comprises 15 residues. Germline CDR1 reads SGHRS; CDR2 reads YFSETQ. V was shortened by 0 bases and J by 1 base, with 10 bases between the two germline ends. The CDR3 nucleotides are TGCGCCAGCAGCTTGGTCCCGGATACGAACACTGAAGCTTTCTTT. This translates into CASSLVPDTNTEAFF. Using reference TRBV5-1 and TRBJ1-1 for the parts outside the CDR3, the full variable domain is KAGVTQTPRYLIKTRGQQVTLSCSPISGHRSVSWYQQTPGQGLQFLFEYFSETQRNKGNFPGRFSGRQFSNSRSEMNVSTLELGDSALYLCASSLVPDTNTEAFFGQGTRLTVV.